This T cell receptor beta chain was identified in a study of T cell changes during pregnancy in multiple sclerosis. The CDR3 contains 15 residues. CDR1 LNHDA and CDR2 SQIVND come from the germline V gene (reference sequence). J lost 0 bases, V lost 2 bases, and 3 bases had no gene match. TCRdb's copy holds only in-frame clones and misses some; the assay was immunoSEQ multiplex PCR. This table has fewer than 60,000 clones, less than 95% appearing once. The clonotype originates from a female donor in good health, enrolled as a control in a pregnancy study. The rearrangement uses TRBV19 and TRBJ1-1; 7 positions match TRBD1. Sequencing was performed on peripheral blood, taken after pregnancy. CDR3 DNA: TGTGCCAGTAGTATATCACAGGGGCTGAACACTGAAGCTTTCTTT. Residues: CASSISQGLNTEAFF. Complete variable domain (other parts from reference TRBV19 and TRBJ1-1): DGGITQSPKYLFRKEGQNVTLSCEQNLNHDAMYWYRQDPGQGLRLIYYSQIVNDFQKGDIAEGYSVSREKKESFPLTVTSAQKNPTAFYLCASSISQGLNTEAFFGQGTRLTVV.